This TCR beta chain was sequenced during a study of T cell responses to AZD1222 COVID-19 vaccine. This table comes from immunoSEQ multiplex PCR, and its TCRdb copy is limited to in-frame clones, with some not included. The sample gives roughly 80,000 clones, about nine tenths of which show up once; approximately 3.2% is in the top ten. Study-wide findings and caveats: Just six AZD1222 recipients were seropositive at baseline. It was only after the peak T cell response that any repertoires were sampled. Close to half of spike-specific TCRs reportedly recognize unmutated variant regions. The donor group comprised mostly white British people and more females; the analysis possibly underestimated clonal diversity.

Deletions cut 2 bases from V and 6 bases from J, with 10 bases between. The CDR3 loop spans 13 amino acids. Per the germline V gene, CDR1 is SNHLY and CDR2 is FYNNEI. The table lists this clone with a few counts. Its cognate antigen is unknown. The sequence came from an adult who received the AZD1222 COVID-19 vaccine. The sequencing used peripheral blood, collected 28 days after the second AZD1222 dose. The gene calls are TRBV2 and TRBJ1-2; unclear D gene. CDR3 sequence: CASSEIGGNGYTF. The CDR3 region has the DNA TGTGCCAGCAGTGAAATTGGAGGGAATGGCTACACCTTC.